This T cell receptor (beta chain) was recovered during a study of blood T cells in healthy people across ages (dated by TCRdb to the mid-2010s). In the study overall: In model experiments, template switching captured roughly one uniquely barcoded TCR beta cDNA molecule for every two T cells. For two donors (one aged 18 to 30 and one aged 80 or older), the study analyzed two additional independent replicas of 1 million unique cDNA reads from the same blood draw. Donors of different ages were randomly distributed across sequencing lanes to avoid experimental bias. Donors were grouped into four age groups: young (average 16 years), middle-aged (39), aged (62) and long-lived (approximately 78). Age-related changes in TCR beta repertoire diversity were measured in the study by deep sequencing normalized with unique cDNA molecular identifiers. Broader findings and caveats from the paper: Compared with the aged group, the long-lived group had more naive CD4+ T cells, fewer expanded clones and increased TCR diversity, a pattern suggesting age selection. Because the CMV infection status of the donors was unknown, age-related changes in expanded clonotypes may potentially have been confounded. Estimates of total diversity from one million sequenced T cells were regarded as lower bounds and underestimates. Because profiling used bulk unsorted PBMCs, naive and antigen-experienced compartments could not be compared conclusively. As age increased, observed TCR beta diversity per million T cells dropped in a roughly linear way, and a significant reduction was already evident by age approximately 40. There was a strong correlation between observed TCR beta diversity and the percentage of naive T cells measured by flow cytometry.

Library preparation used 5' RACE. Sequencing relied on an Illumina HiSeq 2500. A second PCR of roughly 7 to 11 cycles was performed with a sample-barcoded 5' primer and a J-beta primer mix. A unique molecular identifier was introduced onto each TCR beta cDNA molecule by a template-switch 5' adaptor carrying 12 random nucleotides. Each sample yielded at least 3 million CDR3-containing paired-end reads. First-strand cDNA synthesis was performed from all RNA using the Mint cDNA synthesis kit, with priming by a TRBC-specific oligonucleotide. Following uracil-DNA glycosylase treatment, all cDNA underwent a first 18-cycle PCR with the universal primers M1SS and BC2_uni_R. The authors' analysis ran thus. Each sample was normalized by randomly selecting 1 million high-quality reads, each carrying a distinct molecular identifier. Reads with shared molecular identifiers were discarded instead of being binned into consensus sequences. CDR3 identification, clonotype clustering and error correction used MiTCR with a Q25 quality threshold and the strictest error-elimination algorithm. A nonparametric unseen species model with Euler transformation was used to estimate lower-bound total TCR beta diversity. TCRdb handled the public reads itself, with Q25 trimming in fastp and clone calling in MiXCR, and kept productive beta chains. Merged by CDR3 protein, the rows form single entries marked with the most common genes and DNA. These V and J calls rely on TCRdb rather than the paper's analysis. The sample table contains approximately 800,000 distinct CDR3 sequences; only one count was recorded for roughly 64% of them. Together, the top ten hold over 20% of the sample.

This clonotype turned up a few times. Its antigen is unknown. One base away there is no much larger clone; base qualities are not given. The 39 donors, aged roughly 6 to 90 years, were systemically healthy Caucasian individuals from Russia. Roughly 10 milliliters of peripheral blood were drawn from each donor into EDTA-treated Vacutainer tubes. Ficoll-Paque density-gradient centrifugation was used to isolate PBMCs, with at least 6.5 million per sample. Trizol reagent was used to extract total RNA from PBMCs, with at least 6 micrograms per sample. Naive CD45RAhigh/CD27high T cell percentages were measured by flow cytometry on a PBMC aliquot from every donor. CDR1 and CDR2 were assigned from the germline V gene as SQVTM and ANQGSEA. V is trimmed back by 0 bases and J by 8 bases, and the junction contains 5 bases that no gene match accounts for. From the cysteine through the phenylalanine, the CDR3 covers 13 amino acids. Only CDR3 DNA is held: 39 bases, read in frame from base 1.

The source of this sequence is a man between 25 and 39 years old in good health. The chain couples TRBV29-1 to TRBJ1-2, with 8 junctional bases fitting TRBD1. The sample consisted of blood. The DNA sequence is TGCAGCGTTGAAGATCGGGCAGGGGGCGGCTACACCTTC. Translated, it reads CSVEDRAGGGYTF.